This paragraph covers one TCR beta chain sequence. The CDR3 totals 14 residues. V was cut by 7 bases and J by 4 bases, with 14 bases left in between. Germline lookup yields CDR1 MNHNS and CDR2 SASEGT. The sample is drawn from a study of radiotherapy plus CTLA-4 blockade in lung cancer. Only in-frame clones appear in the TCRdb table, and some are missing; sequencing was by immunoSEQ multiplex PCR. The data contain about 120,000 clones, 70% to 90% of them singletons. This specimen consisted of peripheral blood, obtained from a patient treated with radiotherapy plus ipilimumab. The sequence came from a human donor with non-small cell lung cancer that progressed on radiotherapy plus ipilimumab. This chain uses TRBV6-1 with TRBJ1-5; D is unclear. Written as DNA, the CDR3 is TGTGCCAGCATGCGTGGGCCTTGGAATCAGCCCCAGCATTTT. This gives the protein CASMRGPWNQPQHF.